The 16 T cell receptor beta chains in this list originate from one sample, sequenced in a study of patients and donors after allogeneic stem cell transplantation. One entry per CDR3 protein, called by TCRdb with MiXCR from the RT-PCR reads. The sample holds some 960,000 distinct CDR3 sequences, around 17% seen once. The sample consisted of blood, either unsorted or a sorted T cell fraction (not recorded which). These receptors came from a human donor who was either an allogeneic HSCT recipient or a stem cell or donor lymphocyte infusion donor (not recorded which). It is not recorded whose cells these are; they may come from a transplant donor.

The rearrangement links TRBV20-1 to TRBJ2-5; TRBD2 matches at 8 bases. This CDR3 has 18 residues. Trimming at V came to 0 bases and at J to 1 base, leaving 13 bases not matched to a gene. CDR1 is DFQATT, CDR2 SNEGSKA, per germline (reference sequence). CDR3 region: CSARDLGIAGPLQETQYF. In DNA, the CDR3 is TGCAGTGCTAGAGATTTGGGCATAGCGGGACCCCTCCAAGAGACCCAGTACTTC.

The chain is built from TRBV12-3 or TRBV12-4 and TRBJ2-3; 10 bases agree with TRBD2. The CDR3 loop spans 16 amino acids. V dropped 3 bases and J dropped 3; count of bases not matched to a gene: 6. CDR3 sequence: CASSFWLAGATDTQYF. The CDR3 DNA is TGTGCCAGCAGTTTTTGGCTAGCGGGGGCTACAGATACGCAGTATTTT.

Ten or more counts support this clonotype. The V gene is TRBV10-3, the J gene TRBJ1-1; D is ambiguous. CDR3 size: 13 residues. V dropped 4 bases and J dropped 7 bases, with 13 bases sitting between them. Germline V gene data show CDR1 as ENHRY and CDR2 as SYGVKD. CDR3 amino acids: CAISVRLEGEAFF. CDR3 nucleotide sequence: TGTGCCATCAGTGTCCGGTTAGAGGGTGAAGCTTTCTTT.

The chain carries TRBV15 and TRBJ1-1; D is unclear. Germline loops: CDR1 LNHNV, CDR2 YYDKDF (reference sequence). V was trimmed by 5 bases and J by 4 bases, leaving 11 bases between them. The CDR3 covers 13 residues. This chain's CDR3 is CATSVRRGTEAFF. Written as DNA, the CDR3 is TGTGCCACCAGCGTCCGACGTGGCACTGAAGCTTTCTTT.

This clonotype came up a few times. This chain uses TRBV6-2 or TRBV6-3 with TRBJ2-7; D is tentatively TRBD1 or TRBD2 (6 bases each). The CDR3 is 15 residues long. Trimming removed 6 bases from V and 2 bases from J, with 17 bases in between. The germline V gene has CDR1 MNHEY and CDR2 SVGEGT. The CDR3 is CASSPRRDTTYEQYF. The CDR3 coding sequence is TGTGCCAGCAGCCCCCGGAGGGACACGACCTACGAGCAGTACTTC.

The chain combines TRBV20-1 with TRBJ2-1; D is undetermined. The CDR3 is 16 residues long. V lost 0 bases and J lost 1, with 13 bases in between. Germline V gene sequence: CDR1 DFQATT, CDR2 SNEGSKA (reference sequence). The CDR3: CSARDRRAGSYNEQFF. The DNA for the CDR3 is TGCAGTGCTAGAGATAGAAGGGCTGGATCCTACAATGAGCAGTTCTTC.

The CDR3 nucleotides read TGTGCCAGCAGTTTACTCCTCATGGGGACTAACCTAGGAGAGACCCAGTACTTC. Translating gives CASSLLLMGTNLGETQYF. V and J are TRBV12-3 or TRBV12-4 and TRBJ2-5; 7 bases are shared with TRBD2. V was pared by 2 bases and J by 4 bases, with 16 bases of the junction left unmatched. CDR3 length equals 18 residues.

This clonotype was counted a few times. The chain is built from TRBV7-6 and TRBJ1-1; D is perhaps TRBD1 (5 bases). This CDR3 comprises 10 residues. CDR1 and CDR2 (germline): SGHVS, FNYEAQ. The V and J ends lost 8 bases and 11 bases respectively, with 12 bases between them. The CDR3: CASEGGEAFF. The CDR3 DNA follows: TGTGCCAGCGAGGGAGGGGAGGCTTTCTTT.

The rearrangement links TRBV4-1 to TRBJ2-7; 10 bases line up with TRBD2. The CDR3 runs to 16 residues. V trimming: 1 base; J trimming: 1 base; junction bases outside the gene matches: 4. CDR1 is MGHRA, CDR2 YSYEKL, per germline. Here the CDR3 reads CASSQVLAGVSYEQYF. CDR3 in DNA: TGCGCCAGCAGCCAAGTTCTAGCGGGGGTTTCCTACGAGCAGTACTTC.

The table lists this clonotype with a few counts. The gene calls are TRBV12-3 or TRBV12-4 and TRBJ1-4, with TRBD1 identical over 9 bases. The CDR3 covers 16 residues. V gave up 5 bases and J gave up 3 bases; unmatched junction bases: 7. CDR3 sequence (DNA): TGTGCCAGCAGTGCACAGGGGGCAGGGGCTAATGAAAAACTGTTTTTT. This sequence encodes CASSAQGAGANEKLFF.

The chain carries TRBV10-3 and TRBJ2-3; 11 positions match TRBD2. Germline assignment: CDR1 ENHRY and CDR2 SYGVKD. The CDR3 sequence is 16 residues long. With V trimmed by 0 bases and J by 7 bases, 6 bases remained unmatched. DNA of the CDR3: TGTGCCATCAGTGAGTCTAGCGGGGGGGCGAGGCATACGCAGTATTTT. Translation gives CAISESSGGARHTQYF.

This chain links TRBV29-1 with TRBJ1-4, with D maybe TRBD1 (5 bases). This CDR3 region has 13 residues. The V gene's germline CDR1 is SQVTM and CDR2 ANQGSEA. Between the trimmed V and J ends, which lost 4 bases and 4 bases, there was a span of 10 bases. This CDR3 is CSVATAINEKLFF. CDR3 bases: TGCAGCGTTGCGACAGCTATTAATGAAAAACTGTTTTTT. Full variable domain (rest looked up from reference TRBV29-1 and TRBJ1-4): SAVISQKPSRDICQRGTSLTIQCQVDSQVTMMFWYRQQPGQSLTLIATANQGSEATYESGFVIDKFPISRPNLTFSTLTVSNMSPEDSSIYLCSVATAINEKLFFGSGTQLSVL.

This clonotype was detected only a few times. This sequence joins TRBV11-2 and TRBJ2-1; D call uncertain. V gave up 0 bases and J gave up 0 bases, with 15 bases separating them. Germline CDR1 and CDR2: SGHAT and FQNNGV. The CDR3 covers 18 residues. CDR3 nucleotides: TGTGCCAGCAGCTTAGACGCCCCCCGGTGGAGCTCCTACAATGAGCAGTTCTTC. Protein sequence: CASSLDAPRWSSYNEQFF.

This clonotype has more than one count but fewer than ten. The gene calls are TRBV18 and TRBJ1-1; possible D gene TRBD1, 6 bases. Deletions cut 3 bases from V and 1 base from J, with 18 bases between. The CDR3 consists of 17 residues. Germline V gene lookup returns CDR1 KGHSH and CDR2 LQKENI. CDR3 coding DNA: TGTGCCAGCTCACCGACTACAGGGCGTGTGGCGAACACTGAAGCTTTCTTT. It translates to CASSPTTGRVANTEAFF.

This clonotype was seen a single time. This chain links TRBV20-1 with TRBJ2-3, with no clear D. V shed 2 bases and J shed 0 bases, with 9 bases lying between them. The germline gives CDR1 DFQATT, CDR2 SNEGSKA (reference sequence). This CDR3 spans 14 amino acids. The CDR3: CSARRTPSTDTQYF. The CDR3 coding sequence is TGCAGTGCTAGACGAACACCTAGCACAGATACGCAGTATTTT.

This clonotype was seen a handful of times. V gene TRBV27 combines with J gene TRBJ1-5; D unclear. Germline values: CDR1 MNHEY, CDR2 SMNVEV (reference sequence). The CDR3 extends over 15 amino acids. V was clipped by 0 bases and J by 3 bases, with 9 bases between them. The chain's CDR3 is CASSLSRVTNQPQHF. The CDR3, as DNA: TGTGCCAGCAGTTTATCGAGGGTTACCAATCAGCCCCAGCATTTT.